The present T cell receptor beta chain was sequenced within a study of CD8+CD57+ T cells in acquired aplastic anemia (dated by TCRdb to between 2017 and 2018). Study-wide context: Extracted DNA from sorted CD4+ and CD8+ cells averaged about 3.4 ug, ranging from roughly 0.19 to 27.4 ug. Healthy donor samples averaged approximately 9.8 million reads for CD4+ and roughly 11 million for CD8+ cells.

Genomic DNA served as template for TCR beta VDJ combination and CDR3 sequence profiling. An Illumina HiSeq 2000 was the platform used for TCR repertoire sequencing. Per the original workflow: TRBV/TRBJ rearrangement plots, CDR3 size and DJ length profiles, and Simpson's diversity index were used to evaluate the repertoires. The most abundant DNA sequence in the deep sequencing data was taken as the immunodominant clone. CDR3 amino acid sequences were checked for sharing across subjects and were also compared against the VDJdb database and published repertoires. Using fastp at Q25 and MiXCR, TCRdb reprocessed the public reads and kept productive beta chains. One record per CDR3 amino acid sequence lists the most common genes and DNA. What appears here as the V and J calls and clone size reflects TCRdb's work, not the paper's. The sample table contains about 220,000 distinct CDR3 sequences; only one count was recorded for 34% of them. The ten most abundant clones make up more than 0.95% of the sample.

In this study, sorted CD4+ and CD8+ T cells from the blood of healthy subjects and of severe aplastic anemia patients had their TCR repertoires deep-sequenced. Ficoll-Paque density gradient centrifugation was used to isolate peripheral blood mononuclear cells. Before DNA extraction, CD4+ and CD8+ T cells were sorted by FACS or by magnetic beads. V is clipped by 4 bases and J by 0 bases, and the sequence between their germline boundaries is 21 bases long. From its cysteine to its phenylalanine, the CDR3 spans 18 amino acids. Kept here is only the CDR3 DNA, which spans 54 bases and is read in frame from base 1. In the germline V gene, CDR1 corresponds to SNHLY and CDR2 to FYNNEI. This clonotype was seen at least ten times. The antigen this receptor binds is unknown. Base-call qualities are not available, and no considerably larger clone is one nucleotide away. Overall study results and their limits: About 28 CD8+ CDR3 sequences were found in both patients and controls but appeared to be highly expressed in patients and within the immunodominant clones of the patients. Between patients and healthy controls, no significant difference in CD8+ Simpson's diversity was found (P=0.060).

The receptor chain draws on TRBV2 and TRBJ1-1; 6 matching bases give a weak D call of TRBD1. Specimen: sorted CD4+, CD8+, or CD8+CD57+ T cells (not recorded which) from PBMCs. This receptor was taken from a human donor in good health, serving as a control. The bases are TGTGCCAGCAGTGCGCCGTTACAGGGTTTGAAGGTGAACACTGAAGCTTTCTTT. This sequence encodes CASSAPLQGLKVNTEAFF.